Following are 3 T cell receptor beta chains from one sample sequenced in a study of OX40 agonist ivuxolimab in advanced cancers. Library creation used the immunoSEQ multiplex PCR assay. Drawn from immuneACCESS, this table holds only the in-frame rearrangements with V and J called that TCRdb kept. Clones are partly lost; checked studies trace under half to an unresolved V gene and leave the rest unexplained. Across this sample there are 72,000 or so clones, with 87% seen only once. 0.24% of the sample is in the top ten clones. The source was CD4+ or CD8+ T cells sorted from blood, collected in a trial of the OX40 agonist ivuxolimab. The receptors were sampled from an adult with an advanced solid tumor such as melanoma, head and neck, liver or kidney cancer.

V is TRBV5-4 and J is TRBJ2-1; D perhaps matches TRBD2 (6 bases). The CDR3 contains 14 residues. Per germline, CDR1 SGHNT and CDR2 YYREEE (reference sequence). V lost 4 bases to trimming and J lost 6 bases, with 14 bases between them. The CDR3 is CASSLGGGSNEQFF. CDR3 nucleotide sequence: TGTGCCAGCAGCCTGGGGGGAGGATCCAATGAGCAGTTCTTC.

DNA for the CDR3: TGTGCCAGCTCACCAACTAGCGGGACCTCCTACGAGCAGTACTTC. Protein sequence: CASSPTSGTSYEQYF. This chain uses TRBV18 with TRBJ2-7; 10 nucleotides match TRBD2. The V segment lost 2 bases and the J segment 0 bases; nucleotides outside the gene matches: 1. Germline assignment: CDR1 KGHSH and CDR2 LQKENI. The CDR3 loop spans 15 amino acids.

This chain uses TRBV4-3 with TRBJ2-1; 10 positions match TRBD2. Unmatched junction bases numbered 6, after V lost 0 bases and J lost 4 bases. In germline, CDR1 is LGHNA, CDR2 YSLEER. The CDR3 contains 17 residues. This chain's CDR3 is CASSQDVASGRYNEQFF. CDR3 bases: TGCGCCAGCAGCCAAGATGTCGCTAGCGGGAGATACAATGAGCAGTTCTTC.